These 18 T cell receptor beta chains were all obtained from the same sample, sequenced in a study of shared clonotypes between healthy human individuals. The data were produced by immunoSEQ multiplex PCR, yet TCRdb's version contains in-frame clones alone and is incomplete. The sample consists of roughly 1,500,000 clones, 98% of them appearing once. Source material: naive CD4+ T cells sorted from blood. Regarding subset: CD45RA+ positively selected. The receptors originated from a man younger than 40 in good health.

The J gene is TRBJ2-7, the V gene TRBV5-5, with D tentatively TRBD1 (9 bases). V lost 5 bases to trimming and J lost 0 bases, with 21 bases between them. This CDR3 is 17 amino acids long. Germline V gene data show CDR1 as SGHKS and CDR2 as YYEKEE (reference sequence). In DNA, the CDR3 is TGTGCCAGCAGTCTGGAGGGGACAGGGACTAGCTCCTACGAGCAGTACTTC. It is translated as CASSLEGTGTSSYEQYF.

The chain uses TRBV7-3 and TRBJ1-1, with 7 nucleotides matching TRBD1. J was trimmed by 2 bases and V by 5 bases; bases with no gene match: 8. Germline V gene lookup returns CDR1 SGHTA and CDR2 FQGTGA. The CDR3 is made up of 15 amino acids. CDR3 sequence reads: CASSLSTGQNTEAFF. The CDR3 coding sequence is TGTGCCAGCAGCCTCTCGACAGGGCAAAACACTGAAGCTTTCTTT.

The chain recombines TRBV28 with TRBJ1-2, with a possible D match to TRBD1 (6 bases). Looked up from germline, CDR1 is MDHEN and CDR2 is SYDVKM. This CDR3 is 15 amino acids long. Trimming took off 4 bases at V and 5 bases at J, with 17 bases between the two ends. CDR3 DNA: TGTGCCAGCAGTTACGCCACGGGGGCGGGGTATGGCTACACCTTC. Protein sequence: CASSYATGAGYGYTF.

This chain uses TRBV5-1 with TRBJ2-1; 10 bases align to TRBD2. Germline-derived CDR1 and CDR2 are SGHRS and YFSETQ. The CDR3 sequence is 15 residues long. The V gene end was trimmed by 0 bases and the J gene end by 10 bases; junction bases not matched to a gene: 7. The CDR3 coding sequence is TGCGCCAGCAGCTTGGAAGGGCTAGCGGGAGTAGAGCAGTTCTTC. This gives the protein CASSLEGLAGVEQFF.

The V gene is TRBV5-1, the J gene TRBJ2-1; the D is unclear. This CDR3 contains 14 residues. Germline V gene data show CDR1 as SGHRS and CDR2 as YFSETQ. Trimming cost V 6 bases and J 6 bases, with 16 bases left between them. This CDR3 is CASTPSRVLNEQFF. The CDR3 DNA reads TGCGCCAGCACCCCCTCCCGGGTCCTCAATGAGCAGTTCTTC.

The chain recombines TRBV15 with TRBJ1-5, with D hard to call. This CDR3 contains 14 residues. Germline V gene data show CDR1 as LNHNV and CDR2 as YYDKDF (reference sequence). V was cut by 1 base and J by 3 bases, with 7 bases left in between. CDR3 nucleotides: TGTGCCACCAGCAGAGGTGGCATCAATCAGCCCCAGCATTTT. It encodes CATSRGGINQPQHF. Using reference TRBV15 and TRBJ1-5 for the parts outside the CDR3, the full variable domain is DAMVIQNPRYQVTQFGKPVTLSCSQTLNHNVMYWYQQKSSQAPKLLFHYYDKDFNNEADTPDNFQSRRPNTSFCFLDIRSPGLGDTAMYLCATSRGGINQPQHFGDGTRLSIL.

The rearrangement joins TRBV6-5 to TRBJ2-4; TRBD1 is a possible D gene (6 bases). CDR3 length equals 12 residues. V shed 8 bases and J shed 6 bases, with 11 bases lying between them. Germline loops: CDR1 MNHEY, CDR2 SVGAGI. The CDR3 sequence: CASRNRVNIQYF. The CDR3 DNA follows: TGTGCCAGCCGGAACAGGGTAAACATTCAGTACTTC.

The chain is built from TRBV4-1 and TRBJ2-3, with TRBD1 as a possible D gene (7 bases). V was clipped by 0 bases and J by 2 bases, with 15 bases between them. This CDR3 has 17 amino acids. Germline assignment: CDR1 MGHRA and CDR2 YSYEKL. Here the CDR3 DNA reads TGCGCCAGCAGCCAAGATCGGGGGACAGTTATCACAGATACGCAGTATTTT. Translated: CASSQDRGTVITDTQYF.

The rearrangement links TRBV6-5 to TRBJ1-2, with 10 bases matching TRBD1. The V gene end was trimmed by 6 bases and the J gene end by 6 bases; junction bases not matched to a gene: 4. CDR1 MNHEY and CDR2 SVGAGI come from the germline V gene. The CDR3 runs 13 residues. DNA of the CDR3: TGTGCCAGCAGGACAGGGGGCGCGAATGGCTACACCTTC. Protein sequence: CASRTGGANGYTF.

This sequence joins TRBV27 and TRBJ1-4, with TRBD1 matching 9 bases. Trimming removed 5 bases from V and 7 bases from J; junction bases left unmatched: 11. Germline CDR1 and CDR2: MNHEY and SMNVEV (reference sequence). CDR3 length: 16 residues. The CDR3 region has the DNA TGTGCCAGCAGTCCGCTCTCCGTGGGACAGGGTGAAAAACTGTTTTTT. Encoded protein: CASSPLSVGQGEKLFF.

J is TRBJ2-2 and V is TRBV7-9; a weak D match, TRBD2 (6 bases). The germline V and J ends were trimmed by 2 bases and 4 bases, with 20 bases remaining between them. The CDR3 sequence is 18 residues long. From germline, CDR1 is SEHNR and CDR2 FQNEAQ (reference sequence). The chain's CDR3 is CASSLMGGPGGSTGELFF. Written as DNA, the CDR3 is TGTGCCAGCAGCTTAATGGGGGGACCCGGAGGGAGCACCGGGGAGCTGTTTTTT.

This rearrangement joins TRBV18 to TRBJ2-7; tentative D call: TRBD2 (7 bases). Germline V lookup: CDR1 KGHSH, CDR2 LQKENI. CDR3 length: 18 amino acids. Trimming took off 5 bases at V and 0 bases at J, with 23 bases between the two ends. The CDR3 loop is CASSSSGQSSGHSYEQYF. The CDR3 region has the DNA TGTGCCAGCTCATCATCCGGACAGTCTAGCGGCCACTCCTACGAGCAGTACTTC.

As DNA, the CDR3 is TGCGCCAGCAGCACGGGACCAGAGGACGAGCAGTACTTC. Protein sequence: CASSTGPEDEQYF. This chain joins TRBV5-1 and TRBJ2-7; D possibly matches TRBD1 or TRBD2 (5 bases each). In germline, CDR1 is SGHRS, CDR2 YFSETQ. This CDR3 comprises 13 residues. Trimming removed 4 bases from V and 5 bases from J, with 13 bases in between.

The chain links TRBV6-5 to TRBJ2-7; 9 nucleotides line up with TRBD2. Germline CDR1 is MNHEY and CDR2 is SVGAGI. Trimming cost V 8 bases and J 5 bases; bases outside gene matches: 7. The CDR3 contains 13 residues. CDR3 amino acids: CASSRVAGDEQYF. In nucleotides, the CDR3 is TGTGCCAGCTCAAGGGTAGCGGGGGACGAGCAGTACTTC.

V usage is TRBV4-1 and J usage is TRBJ2-1; D might be TRBD2 (5 bases). Per the germline V gene, CDR1 is MGHRA and CDR2 is YSYEKL. This CDR3 region has 15 residues. The ends were cut back, 2 bases at V and 5 bases at J, with 13 bases in the middle. The CDR3 DNA sequence: TGCGCCAGCAGCCAAATTAGCGTCTTTGACAATGAGCAGTTCTTC. Encoded protein: CASSQISVFDNEQFF.

The V gene is TRBV6-6, the J gene TRBJ2-5; D gene uncertain. Between the trimmed V and J ends, which lost 0 bases and 3 bases, there was a span of 8 bases. The CDR3 loop spans 14 amino acids. The germline CDR1 and CDR2 sequences are MNHNY and SVGAGI (reference sequence). The CDR3 spells CASSYSGPEETQYF. The CDR3, as DNA: TGTGCCAGCAGTTACTCAGGACCTGAAGAGACCCAGTACTTC.

The chain has TRBV30 and TRBJ2-1; 7 bases agree with TRBD2. V was clipped by 1 base and J by 2 bases; unmatched bases: 5. Germline CDR1 is GTSNPN and CDR2 is SVGIG (reference sequence). The CDR3 spans 15 residues. DNA of the CDR3: TGTGCCTGGAGTGAACTAGCGACACCCTACAATGAGCAGTTCTTC. As protein: CAWSELATPYNEQFF.

The chain has TRBV19 and TRBJ1-2, with TRBD1 identical over 8 bases. Germline V gives CDR1 LNHDA, CDR2 SQIVND (reference sequence). This CDR3 region has 14 residues. V dropped 3 bases and J dropped 6; count of bases not matched to a gene: 6. The CDR3 spells CASSIPDRDDGYTF. The CDR3 bases are TGTGCCAGTAGTATCCCGGACAGGGATGATGGCTACACCTTC.